This TCR beta chain was profiled in a study of regulatory T cells in long-lasting Graves disease. The study, taken as a whole, reports: Segments TRBV28, TRBJ1-2 and TRBJ2-5 showed preferential usage in persistent disease.

For this clonotype: Its antigen is not known.

From germline, CDR1 is SGHRS and CDR2 YFSETQ. V gave up 0 bases and J gave up 0 bases, with 12 bases separating them. The CDR3 spans 16 residues. The sample's time point: newly diagnosed GD, antithyroid drugs for less than 3 months. The authors made the TCR library using RNA they extracted from PBMCs. Arm-PCR of CDR3 regions and iRepertoire HTBI primers were used to build TCR beta libraries. Each CDR3 protein gets one entry after TCRdb re-called the multiplex PCR reads with MiXCR. The sample has 450,000 to 500,000 distinct CDR3 sequences, 16% seen once. This sample was also put to use in a study of T cells in Graves' hyperthyroidism and ophthalmopathy.

V and J are TRBV5-1 and TRBJ1-1; D perhaps matches TRBD1 (5 bases). This TCR came from a man in his forties or fifties with Graves disease. This specimen was peripheral blood mononuclear cells (PBMCs), taken at new diagnosis, from a patient treated with antithyroid drugs. CDR3 amino acids: CASSLDPQGVNTEAFF. The CDR3 nucleotides are TGCGCCAGCAGCTTGGACCCCCAGGGCGTGAACACTGAAGCTTTCTTT.